This section outlines one TCR beta chain sequence together with its context. The antigen is undetermined. V lost 1 base, J lost 7 bases, and 14 bases stayed unmatched. Germline CDR1 reads SGHVS; CDR2 reads FQNEAQ. The CDR3 extends over 18 amino acids. Data came from immunoSEQ multiplex PCR; TCRdb stores just in-frame clones and leaves some out. The repertoire holds 600,000 to 750,000 clones, with less than 95% as singletons. The data belong to a study of shared clonotypes between healthy human individuals. Overall study context: The donor pool was made up of two women and a few men aged 18 to 49.

The study's findings and limits: An expected dependence of interdonor clonotype sharing on sequencing depth was noted.

Source material: memory CD8+ T cells from PBMCs. Subset: CD45RO+ cells pooled with CCR7-negative TemRA cells. The clonotype was recovered from a man between 18 and 29 years old in good health. Some clones in this sample may be carry-over from other donors' samples. The gene calls are TRBV7-8 and TRBJ2-2, with 8 bases fitting TRBD1. This CDR3 is CASSLGATGGPGGGELFF. The CDR3, as DNA: TGTGCCAGCAGCTTAGGGGCCACAGGGGGGCCCGGTGGCGGGGAGCTGTTTTTT.